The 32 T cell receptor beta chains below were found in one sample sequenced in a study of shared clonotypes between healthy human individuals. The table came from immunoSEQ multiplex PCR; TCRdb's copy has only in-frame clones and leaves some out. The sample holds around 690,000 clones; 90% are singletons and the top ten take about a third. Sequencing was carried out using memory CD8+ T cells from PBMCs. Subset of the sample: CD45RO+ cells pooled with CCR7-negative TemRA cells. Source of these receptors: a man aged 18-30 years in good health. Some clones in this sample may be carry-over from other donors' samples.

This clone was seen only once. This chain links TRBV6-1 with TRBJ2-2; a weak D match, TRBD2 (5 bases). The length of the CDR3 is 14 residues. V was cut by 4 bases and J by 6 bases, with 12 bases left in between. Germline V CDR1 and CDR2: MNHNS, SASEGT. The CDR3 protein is CASSVGGPAGELFF. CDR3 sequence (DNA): TGTGCCAGCAGTGTCGGCGGGCCGGCCGGGGAGCTGTTTTTT.

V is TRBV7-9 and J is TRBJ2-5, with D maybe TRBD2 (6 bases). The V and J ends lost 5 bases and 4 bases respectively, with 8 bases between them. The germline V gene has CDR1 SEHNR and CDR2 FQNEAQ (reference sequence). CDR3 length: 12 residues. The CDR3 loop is CASSRRGETQYF. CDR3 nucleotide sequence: TGTGCCAGCAGCCGGAGGGGAGAGACCCAGTACTTC.

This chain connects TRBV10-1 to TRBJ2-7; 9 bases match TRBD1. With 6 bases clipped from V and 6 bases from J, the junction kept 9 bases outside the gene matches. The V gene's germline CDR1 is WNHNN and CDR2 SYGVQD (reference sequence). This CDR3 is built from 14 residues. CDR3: CASSETGGWSEQYF. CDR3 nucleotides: TGCGCCAGCAGCGAGACAGGGGGATGGAGCGAGCAGTACTTC.

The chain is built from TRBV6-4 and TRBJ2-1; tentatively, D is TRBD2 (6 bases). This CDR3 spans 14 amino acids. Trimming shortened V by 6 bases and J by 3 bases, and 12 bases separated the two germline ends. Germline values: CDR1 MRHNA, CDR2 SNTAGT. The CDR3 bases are TGTGCCAGCAGATCGGGAGAGGGCTACAATGAGCAGTTCTTC. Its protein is CASRSGEGYNEQFF.

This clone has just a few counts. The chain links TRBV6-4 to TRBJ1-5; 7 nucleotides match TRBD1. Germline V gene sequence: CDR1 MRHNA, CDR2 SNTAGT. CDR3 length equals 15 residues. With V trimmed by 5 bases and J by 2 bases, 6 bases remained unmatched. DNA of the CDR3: TGTGCCAGCAGTACCCAGGGGGAAGGCAATCAGCCCCAGCATTTT. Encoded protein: CASSTQGEGNQPQHF.

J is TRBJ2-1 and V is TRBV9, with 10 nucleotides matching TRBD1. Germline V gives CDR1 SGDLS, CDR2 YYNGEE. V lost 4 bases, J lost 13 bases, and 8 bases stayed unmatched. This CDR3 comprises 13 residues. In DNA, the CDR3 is TGTGCCAGCAGCAAGGGACAGGGGAGTGCTCAGTTCTTC. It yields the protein CASSKGQGSAQFF.

In DNA form, the CDR3 reads TGTGCCAGCAGTGCGGGGATAAATGAGCAGTTCTTC. It yields the protein CASSAGINEQFF. V usage is TRBV6-1 and J usage is TRBJ2-1, with D maybe TRBD2 (5 bases). The V gene's germline CDR1 is MNHNS and CDR2 SASEGT. The CDR3 contains 12 residues. V was trimmed by 4 bases and J by 7 bases, leaving 8 bases between them.

CDR3 region: CASSPGGDAYGYTF. DNA of the CDR3: TGTGCCAGCAGCCCTGGAGGGGACGCCTATGGCTACACCTTC. The rearrangement joins TRBV11-3 to TRBJ1-2; tentative D call: TRBD1 (5 bases). V gave up 5 bases and J gave up 4 bases, with 14 bases separating them. The CDR3 runs 14 residues. Germline CDR1 reads SGHNT; CDR2 reads YENEEA.

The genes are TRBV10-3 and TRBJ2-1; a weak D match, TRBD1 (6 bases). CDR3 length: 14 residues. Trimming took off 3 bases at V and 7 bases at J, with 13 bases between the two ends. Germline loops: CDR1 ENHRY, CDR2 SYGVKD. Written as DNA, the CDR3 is TGTGCCATCAGTGAACCCCAGACAGGTAATGAGCAGTTCTTC. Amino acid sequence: CAISEPQTGNEQFF.

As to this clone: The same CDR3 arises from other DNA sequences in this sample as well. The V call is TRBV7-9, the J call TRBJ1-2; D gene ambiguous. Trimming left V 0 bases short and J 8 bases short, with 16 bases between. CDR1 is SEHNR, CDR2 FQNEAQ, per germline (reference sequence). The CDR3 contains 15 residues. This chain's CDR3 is CASSLAHRLRVGYTF. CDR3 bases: TGTGCCAGCAGCTTAGCTCACCGGCTTCGCGTGGGCTACACCTTC.

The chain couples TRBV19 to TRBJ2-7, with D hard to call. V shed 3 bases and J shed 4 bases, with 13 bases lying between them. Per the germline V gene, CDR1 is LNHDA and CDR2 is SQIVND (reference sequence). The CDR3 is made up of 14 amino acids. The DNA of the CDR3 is TGTGCCAGTAGTATCCAGGCGGTCTATTACGAGCAGTACTTC. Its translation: CASSIQAVYYEQYF.

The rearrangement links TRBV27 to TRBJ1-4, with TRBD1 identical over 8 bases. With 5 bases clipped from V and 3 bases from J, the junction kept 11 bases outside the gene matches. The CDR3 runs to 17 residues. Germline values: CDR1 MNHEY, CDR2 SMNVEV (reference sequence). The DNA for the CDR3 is TGTGCCAGCAGTATCTGGGCAGGGGGCTTACCTAATGAAAAACTGTTTTTT. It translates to CASSIWAGGLPNEKLFF.

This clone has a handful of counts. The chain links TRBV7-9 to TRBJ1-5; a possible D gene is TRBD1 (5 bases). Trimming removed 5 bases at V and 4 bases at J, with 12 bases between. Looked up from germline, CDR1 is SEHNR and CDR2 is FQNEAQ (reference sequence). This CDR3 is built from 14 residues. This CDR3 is CASSPGPRNQPQHF. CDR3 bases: TGTGCCAGCAGCCCAGGGCCCCGTAATCAGCCCCAGCATTTT.

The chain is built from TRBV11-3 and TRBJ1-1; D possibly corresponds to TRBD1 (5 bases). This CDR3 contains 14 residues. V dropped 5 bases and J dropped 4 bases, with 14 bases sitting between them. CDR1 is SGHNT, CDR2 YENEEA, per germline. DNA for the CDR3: TGTGCCAGCAGCCCGGGGGGGGAGGGCACTGAAGCTTTCTTT. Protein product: CASSPGGEGTEAFF.

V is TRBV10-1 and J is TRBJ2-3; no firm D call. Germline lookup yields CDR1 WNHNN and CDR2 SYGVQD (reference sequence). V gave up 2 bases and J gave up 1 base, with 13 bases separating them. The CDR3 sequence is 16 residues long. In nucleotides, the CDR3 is TGCGCCAGCAGTGAGACTGCGGAAGGCGGCACAGATACGCAGTATTTT. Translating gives CASSETAEGGTDTQYF.

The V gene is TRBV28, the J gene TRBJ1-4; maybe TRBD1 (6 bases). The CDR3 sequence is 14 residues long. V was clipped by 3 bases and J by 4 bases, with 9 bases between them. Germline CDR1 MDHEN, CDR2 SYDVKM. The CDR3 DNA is TGTGCCAGCAGTTTGGACAGCATTAATGAAAAACTGTTTTTT. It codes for CASSLDSINEKLFF.

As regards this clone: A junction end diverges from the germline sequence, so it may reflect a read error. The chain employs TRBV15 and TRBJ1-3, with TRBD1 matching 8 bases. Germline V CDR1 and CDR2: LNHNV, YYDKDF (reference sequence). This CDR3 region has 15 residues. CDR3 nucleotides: TGTGCCACCAGTAGAGGACAGGGCGGTTTAAACACCATATATTTT. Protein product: CATSRGQGGLNTIYF.

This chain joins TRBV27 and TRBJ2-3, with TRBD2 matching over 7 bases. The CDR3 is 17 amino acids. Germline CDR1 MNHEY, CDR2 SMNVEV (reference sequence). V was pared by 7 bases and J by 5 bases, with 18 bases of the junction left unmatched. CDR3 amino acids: CASTPVSYMGRGDTQYF. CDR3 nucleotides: TGTGCCAGCACCCCAGTATCATATATGGGGAGGGGAGATACGCAGTATTTT.

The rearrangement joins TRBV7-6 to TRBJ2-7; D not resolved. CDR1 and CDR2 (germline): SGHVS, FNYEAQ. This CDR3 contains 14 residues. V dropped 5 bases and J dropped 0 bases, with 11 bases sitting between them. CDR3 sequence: CASSNPLNSYEQYF. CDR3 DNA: TGTGCCAGCAGCAATCCCTTGAACTCCTACGAGCAGTACTTC.

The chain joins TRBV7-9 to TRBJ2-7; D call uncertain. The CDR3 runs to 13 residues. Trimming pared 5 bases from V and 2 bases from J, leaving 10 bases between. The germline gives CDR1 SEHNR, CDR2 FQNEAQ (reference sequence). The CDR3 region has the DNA TGTGCCAGCAGCCCCCCAGTGACCTACGAGCAGTACTTC. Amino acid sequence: CASSPPVTYEQYF. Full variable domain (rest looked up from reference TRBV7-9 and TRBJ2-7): DTGVSQNPRHKITKRGQNVTFRCDPISEHNRLYWYRQTLGQGPEFLTYFQNEAQLEKSRLLSDRFSAERPKGSFSTLEIQRTEQGDSAMYLCASSPPVTYEQYFGPGTRLTVT.

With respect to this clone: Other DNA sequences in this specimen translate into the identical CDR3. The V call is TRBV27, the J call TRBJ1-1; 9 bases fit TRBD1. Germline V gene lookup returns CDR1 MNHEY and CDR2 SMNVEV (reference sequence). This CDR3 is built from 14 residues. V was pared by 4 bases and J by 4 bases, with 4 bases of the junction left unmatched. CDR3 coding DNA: TGTGCCAGCAGTTCGACAGGGGGAGGCACTGAAGCTTTCTTT. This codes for CASSSTGGGTEAFF.

The CDR3 is CASSQDPRSGVSTDTQYF. The CDR3 bases are TGTGCCAGCAGCCAAGACCCTCGTAGCGGGGTTAGCACAGATACGCAGTATTTT. The rearrangement joins TRBV14 to TRBJ2-3; 8 bases fit TRBD2. The germline gives CDR1 SGHDN, CDR2 FVKESK. The CDR3 totals 18 residues. The V and J ends lost 0 bases and 0 bases, in that order; junction bases with no gene match: 8.

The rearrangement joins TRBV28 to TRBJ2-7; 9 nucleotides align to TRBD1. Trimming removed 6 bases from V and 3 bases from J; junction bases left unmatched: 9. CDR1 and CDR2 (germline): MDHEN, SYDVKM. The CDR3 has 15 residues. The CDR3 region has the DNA TGTGCCAGCAGGACCGGACAGGGGCTTTACTACGAGCAGTACTTC. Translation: CASRTGQGLYYEQYF.

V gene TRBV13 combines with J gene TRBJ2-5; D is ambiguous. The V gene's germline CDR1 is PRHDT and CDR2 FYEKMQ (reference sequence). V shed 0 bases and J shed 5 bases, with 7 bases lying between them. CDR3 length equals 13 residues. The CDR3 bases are TGTGCCAGCAGCTTAGGGTTTGGGGAGACCCAGTACTTC. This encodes CASSLGFGETQYF.

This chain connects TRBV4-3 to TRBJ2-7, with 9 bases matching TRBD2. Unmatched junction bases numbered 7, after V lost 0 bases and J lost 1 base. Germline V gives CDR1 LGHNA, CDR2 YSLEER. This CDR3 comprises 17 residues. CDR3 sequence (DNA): TGCGCCAGCAGCCAAGATGGGGCTAGCGGGGAGTCCTACGAGCAGTACTTC. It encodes CASSQDGASGESYEQYF.

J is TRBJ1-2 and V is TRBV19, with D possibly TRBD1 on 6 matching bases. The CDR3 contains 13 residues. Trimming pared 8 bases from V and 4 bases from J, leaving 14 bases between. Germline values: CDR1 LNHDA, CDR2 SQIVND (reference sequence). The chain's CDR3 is CASLKTGPYGYTF. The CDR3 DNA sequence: TGTGCCAGTCTCAAGACAGGCCCCTATGGCTACACCTTC.

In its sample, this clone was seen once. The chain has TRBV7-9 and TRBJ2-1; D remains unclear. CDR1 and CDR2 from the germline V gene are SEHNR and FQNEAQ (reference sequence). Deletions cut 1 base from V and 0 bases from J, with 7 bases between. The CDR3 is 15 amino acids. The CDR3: CASSLEGFSYNEQFF. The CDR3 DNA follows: TGTGCCAGCAGCTTAGAGGGATTCTCCTACAATGAGCAGTTCTTC. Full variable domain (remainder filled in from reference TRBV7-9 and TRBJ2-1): DTGVSQNPRHKITKRGQNVTFRCDPISEHNRLYWYRQTLGQGPEFLTYFQNEAQLEKSRLLSDRFSAERPKGSFSTLEIQRTEQGDSAMYLCASSLEGFSYNEQFFGPGTRLTVL.

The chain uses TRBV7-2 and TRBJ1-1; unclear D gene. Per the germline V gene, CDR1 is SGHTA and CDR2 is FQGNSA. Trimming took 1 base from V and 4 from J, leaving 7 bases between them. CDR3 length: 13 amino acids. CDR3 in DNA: TGTGCCAGCAGCTTAGGGGTGACCACTGAAGCTTTCTTT. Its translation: CASSLGVTTEAFF.

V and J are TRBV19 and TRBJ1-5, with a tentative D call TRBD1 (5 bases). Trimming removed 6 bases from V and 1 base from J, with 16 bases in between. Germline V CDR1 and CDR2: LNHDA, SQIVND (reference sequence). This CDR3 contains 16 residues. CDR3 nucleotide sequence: TGTGCCAGTAGCGGGCAGGGTTTCTCGAGCAATCAGCCCCAGCATTTT. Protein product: CASSGQGFSSNQPQHF. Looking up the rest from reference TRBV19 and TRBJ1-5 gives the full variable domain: DGGITQSPKYLFRKEGQNVTLSCEQNLNHDAMYWYRQDPGQGLRLIYYSQIVNDFQKGDIAEGYSVSREKKESFPLTVTSAQKNPTAFYLCASSGQGFSSNQPQHFGDGTRLSIL.

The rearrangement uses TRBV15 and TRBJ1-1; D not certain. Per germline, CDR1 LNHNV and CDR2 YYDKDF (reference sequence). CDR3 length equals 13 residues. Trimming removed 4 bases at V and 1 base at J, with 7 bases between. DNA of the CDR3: TGTGCCACCAGCACTATAGGGAACACTGAAGCTTTCTTT. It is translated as CATSTIGNTEAFF.

Here the CDR3 DNA reads TGTGCCAGCAGTTTGAGGCAGGGGATCTATGGCTACACCTTC. Amino acid sequence: CASSLRQGIYGYTF. The chain joins TRBV27 to TRBJ1-2; perhaps TRBD1 as D (6 bases). CDR3 length: 14 residues. Germline lookup yields CDR1 MNHEY and CDR2 SMNVEV (reference sequence). V was cut by 3 bases and J by 4 bases, with 12 bases left in between.

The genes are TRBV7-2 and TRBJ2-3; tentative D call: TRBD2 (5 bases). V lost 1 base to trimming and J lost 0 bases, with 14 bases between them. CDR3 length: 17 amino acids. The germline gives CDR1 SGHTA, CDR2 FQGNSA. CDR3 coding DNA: TGTGCCAGCAGCTTAGTTCGGCGGGTGTCTAGCACAGATACGCAGTATTTT. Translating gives CASSLVRRVSSTDTQYF.